This is a list of T cell receptor beta chains from one sample in a study of technical replicates of blood from a few donors. Here immunoSEQ multiplex PCR was the method, and the copy in TCRdb shows in-frame clones only, minus some. This repertoire shows about 34,000 clones, roughly 92% found once; its top ten account for under 4.5%. What was sequenced was PBMCs. These receptors originate from a human donor in good health. Some clones in this sample may be carry-over from other donors' samples. The CDR3 runs from the conserved cysteine through the conserved F or W. Fields, in order: CDR3 DNA, CDR3 protein, J gene, D gene, clone size, V gene. A D gene is named only where the DNA matches it firmly. Clone size appears in some rows only: once, few, many, or a class for an expanded clone.

CDR3 DNA: TGTGCCAGTCGGGACAACTCCTACGAGCAGTACTTC
CDR3 protein: CASRDNSYEQYF
J gene: TRBJ2-7
D gene: NA
clone size: NA
V gene: TRBV25-1

CDR3 DNA: TGTGCCAGCAGCCTCTCGAGTAGCGGGGGGGGAGATACGCAGTATTTT
CDR3 protein: CASSLSSSGGGDTQYF
J gene: TRBJ2-3
D gene: TRBD2
clone size: NA
V gene: TRBV7-2

CDR3 DNA: TGTGCCAGCAGCTCGTTGCGTGGCGGGGGCGGCACAGATACGCAGTATTTT
CDR3 protein: CASSSLRGGGGTDTQYF
J gene: TRBJ2-3
D gene: NA
clone size: NA
V gene: TRBV5-6

CDR3 DNA: TGTGCCACCAGCAGTGTATTGGGGGCCCCTGAAGCTTTCTTT
CDR3 protein: CATSSVLGAPEAFF
J gene: TRBJ1-1
D gene: NA
clone size: NA
V gene: TRBV15

CDR3 DNA: TGTGCCAGCCAACGGTCTAGCAGTTACCAAGAGACCCAGTACTTC
CDR3 protein: CASQRSSSYQETQYF
J gene: TRBJ2-5
D gene: NA
clone size: NA
V gene: TRBV11-2

CDR3 DNA: TGCGCCAGCGGACTAGCGGGAGATACGCAGTATTTT
CDR3 protein: CASGLAGDTQYF
J gene: TRBJ2-3
D gene: TRBD2
clone size: NA
V gene: TRBV4-1

CDR3 DNA: TGTGCCAGCAGTTATCTCGACAGATCGCACCTCCACTTT
CDR3 protein: CASSYLDRSHLHF
J gene: TRBJ1-6
D gene: NA
clone size: NA
V gene: TRBV6-5

CDR3 DNA: TGTGCTAGTGGTCCAAAGGACAGGGACCCCTACGAGCAGTACTTC
CDR3 protein: CASGPKDRDPYEQYF
J gene: TRBJ2-7
D gene: TRBD1
clone size: NA
V gene: TRBV12-5

CDR3 DNA: TGTGCCAGCAGCCATGGGAGCGGGGGGGGAGACAATGAGCAGTTCTTC
CDR3 protein: CASSHGSGGGDNEQFF
J gene: TRBJ2-1
D gene: TRBD2
clone size: NA
V gene: TRBV4-2

CDR3 DNA: TGTGCCAGCAGCTCCGCGGGACAGTCCTACGAGCAGTACTTC
CDR3 protein: CASSSAGQSYEQYF
J gene: TRBJ2-7
D gene: NA
clone size: NA
V gene: TRBV7-6

CDR3 DNA: TGTGCAAGTCGCCCCGTGAGCGGGAGGGGTACCGGGGAGCTGTTTTTT
CDR3 protein: CASRPVSGRGTGELFF
J gene: TRBJ2-2
D gene: NA
clone size: NA
V gene: TRBV12-2

CDR3 DNA: TGCAGCGTAGAACGGACAGAGCTATTAGGCTACACCTTC
CDR3 protein: CSVERTELLGYTF
J gene: TRBJ1-2
D gene: NA
clone size: NA
V gene: TRBV29-1

CDR3 DNA: TGTGCCAGCAGCTTCTCAAACGAGTACAATCAGCCCCAGCATTTT
CDR3 protein: CASSFSNEYNQPQHF
J gene: TRBJ1-5
D gene: NA
clone size: NA
V gene: TRBV7-8

CDR3 DNA: TGTGCCAGTGGTACAGGGGGCCCCTACGAGCAGTACTTC
CDR3 protein: CASGTGGPYEQYF
J gene: TRBJ2-7
D gene: TRBD1
clone size: NA
V gene: TRBV5-8

CDR3 DNA: TGTGCCAGCAGCTCCACCGGGACAGATGCCTACGAGCAGTACTTC
CDR3 protein: CASSSTGTDAYEQYF
J gene: TRBJ2-7
D gene: TRBD1
clone size: NA
V gene: TRBV13

CDR3 DNA: TGTGCCAGCAGCCCAACCCGGACAGGGAGGCAGCCCCAGCATTTT
CDR3 protein: CASSPTRTGRQPQHF
J gene: TRBJ1-5
D gene: TRBD1
clone size: NA
V gene: TRBV7-8

CDR3 DNA: TGTGCCAGCAGTTCACAGGGCGGCGGGGCCAACGTCCTGACTTTC
CDR3 protein: CASSSQGGGANVLTF
J gene: TRBJ2-6
D gene: NA
clone size: NA
V gene: TRBV2

CDR3 DNA: TGTGCCTGGAGTTCAACCGGGACAGGCTACGAGCAGTACTTC
CDR3 protein: CAWSSTGTGYEQYF
J gene: TRBJ2-7
D gene: TRBD1
clone size: NA
V gene: TRBV30

CDR3 DNA: TGTGCCAGCAGTGACTCGTCAGGGGGCAAGGATACGCAGTATTTT
CDR3 protein: CASSDSSGGKDTQYF
J gene: TRBJ2-3
D gene: TRBD1
clone size: NA
V gene: TRBV6-4

CDR3 DNA: TGTGCCAGCAGCCTCCGACAGGGAAGGGATCAGCCCCAGCATTTT
CDR3 protein: CASSLRQGRDQPQHF
J gene: TRBJ1-5
D gene: TRBD1
clone size: NA
V gene: TRBV11-2

CDR3 DNA: TGCAGTGCGGGGGGGAGAGGGACCCAGTACTTC
CDR3 protein: CSAGGRGTQYF
J gene: TRBJ2-5
D gene: TRBD2
clone size: NA
V gene: TRBV20-1

CDR3 DNA: TGTGCCAGCAGCGTAGTGTCAGGCAACTATGGCTACACCTTC
CDR3 protein: CASSVVSGNYGYTF
J gene: TRBJ1-2
D gene: NA
clone size: once
V gene: TRBV9

CDR3 DNA: TGTGCCTGGAGTGTACAGGGAAATCAGCCCCAGCATTTT
CDR3 protein: CAWSVQGNQPQHF
J gene: TRBJ1-5
D gene: NA
clone size: NA
V gene: TRBV30

CDR3 DNA: TGTGCCAGTGCCGCGGGGCCGGGCTATGGCTACACCTTC
CDR3 protein: CASAAGPGYGYTF
J gene: TRBJ1-2
D gene: NA
clone size: NA
V gene: TRBV19

CDR3 DNA: TGCGCCAGCAGCCAATACGGGGAGAAAAACTATGGCTACACCTTC
CDR3 protein: CASSQYGEKNYGYTF
J gene: TRBJ1-2
D gene: NA
clone size: NA
V gene: TRBV4-3

CDR3 DNA: TGTGCCAGCGGGGACAGGGGAACCTACGAGCAGTACTTC
CDR3 protein: CASGDRGTYEQYF
J gene: TRBJ2-7
D gene: TRBD1
clone size: NA
V gene: TRBV7-9